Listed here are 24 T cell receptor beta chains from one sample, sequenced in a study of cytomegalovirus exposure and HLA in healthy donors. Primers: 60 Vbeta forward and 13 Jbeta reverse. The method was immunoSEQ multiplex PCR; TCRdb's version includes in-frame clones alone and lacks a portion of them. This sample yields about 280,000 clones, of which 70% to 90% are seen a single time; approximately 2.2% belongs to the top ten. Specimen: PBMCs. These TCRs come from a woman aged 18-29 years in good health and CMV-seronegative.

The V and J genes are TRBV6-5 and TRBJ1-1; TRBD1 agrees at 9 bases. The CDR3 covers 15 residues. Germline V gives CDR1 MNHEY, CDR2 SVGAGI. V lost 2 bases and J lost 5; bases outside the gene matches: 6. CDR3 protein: CASSYTGTGKTEAFF. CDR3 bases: TGTGCCAGCAGTTACACCGGGACAGGGAAGACTGAAGCTTTCTTT.

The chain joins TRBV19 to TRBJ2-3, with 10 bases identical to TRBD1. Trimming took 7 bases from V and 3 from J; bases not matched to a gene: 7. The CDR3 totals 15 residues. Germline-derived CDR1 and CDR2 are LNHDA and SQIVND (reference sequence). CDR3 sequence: CASNVPGQGTDTQYF. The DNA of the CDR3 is TGTGCCAGTAACGTTCCGGGACAGGGGACAGATACGCAGTATTTT.

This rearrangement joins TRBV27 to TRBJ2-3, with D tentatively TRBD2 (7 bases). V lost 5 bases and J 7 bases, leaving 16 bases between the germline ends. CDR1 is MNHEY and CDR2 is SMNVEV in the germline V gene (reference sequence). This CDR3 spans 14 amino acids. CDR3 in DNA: TGTGCCAGCAGTCCCCCTGGGGGGGCCCATACGCAGTATTTT. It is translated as CASSPPGGAHTQYF.

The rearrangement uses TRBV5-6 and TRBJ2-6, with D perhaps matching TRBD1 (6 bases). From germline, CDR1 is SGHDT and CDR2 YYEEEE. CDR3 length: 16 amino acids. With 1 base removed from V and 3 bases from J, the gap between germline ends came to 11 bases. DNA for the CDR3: TGTGCCAGCAGCTTGAGGCAGGGGAGTGGGGCCAACGTCCTGACTTTC. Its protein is CASSLRQGSGANVLTF.

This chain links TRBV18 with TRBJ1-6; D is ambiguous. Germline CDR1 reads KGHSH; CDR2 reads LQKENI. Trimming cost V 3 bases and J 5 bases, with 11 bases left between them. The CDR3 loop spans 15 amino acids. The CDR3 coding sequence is TGTGCCAGCTCACCTGCGGGCTTGAATAATTCACCCCTCCACTTT. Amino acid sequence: CASSPAGLNNSPLHF.

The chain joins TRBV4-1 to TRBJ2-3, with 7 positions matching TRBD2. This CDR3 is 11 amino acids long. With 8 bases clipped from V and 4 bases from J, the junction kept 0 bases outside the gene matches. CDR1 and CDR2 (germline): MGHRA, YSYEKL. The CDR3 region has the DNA TGCGCCAGCGGACTAGCAGATACGCAGTATTTT. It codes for CASGLADTQYF.

This CDR3 reads CATSGGSYNSPLHF. The CDR3 DNA sequence: TGTGCCACTTCAGGGGGCTCCTATAATTCACCCCTCCACTTT. The gene calls are TRBV27 and TRBJ1-6; the match to TRBD1 covers 7 bases. There are 14 residues in the CDR3. CDR1 is MNHEY, CDR2 SMNVEV, per germline (reference sequence). V lost 10 bases to trimming and J lost 0 bases; unmatched junction nucleotides: 3.

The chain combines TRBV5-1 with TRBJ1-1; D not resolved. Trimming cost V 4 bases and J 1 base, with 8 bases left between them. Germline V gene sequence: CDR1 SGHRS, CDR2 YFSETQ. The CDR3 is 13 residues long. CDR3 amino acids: CASSQLGNTEAFF. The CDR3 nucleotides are TGCGCCAGCAGCCAACTAGGGAACACTGAAGCTTTCTTT. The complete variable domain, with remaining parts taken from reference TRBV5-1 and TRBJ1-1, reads KAGVTQTPRYLIKTRGQQVTLSCSPISGHRSVSWYQQTPGQGLQFLFEYFSETQRNKGNFPGRFSGRQFSNSRSEMNVSTLELGDSALYLCASSQLGNTEAFFGQGTRLTVV.

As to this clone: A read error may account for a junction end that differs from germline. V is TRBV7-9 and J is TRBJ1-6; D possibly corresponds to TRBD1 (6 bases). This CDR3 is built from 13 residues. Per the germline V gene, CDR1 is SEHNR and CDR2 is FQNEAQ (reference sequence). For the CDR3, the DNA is TGTTCCAGCAGCTTGGGGGCGAATTCACCCCTCCACTTT. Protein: CSSSLGANSPLHF.

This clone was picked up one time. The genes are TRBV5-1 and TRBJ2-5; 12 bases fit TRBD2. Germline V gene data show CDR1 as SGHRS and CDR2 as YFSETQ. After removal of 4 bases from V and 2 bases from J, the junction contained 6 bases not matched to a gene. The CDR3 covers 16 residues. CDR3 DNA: TGCGCCAGCAGCACAGGACTAGCGGGGACTCAAGAGACCCAGTACTTC. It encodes CASSTGLAGTQETQYF.

The chain's CDR3 is CAWSSLADTQYF. The CDR3 nucleotides read TGTGCCTGGAGTTCACTAGCAGATACGCAGTATTTT. V usage is TRBV30 and J usage is TRBJ2-3; D is perhaps TRBD2 (5 bases). Germline CDR1 is GTSNPN and CDR2 is SVGIG (reference sequence). Deletions cut 2 bases from V and 4 bases from J, with 7 bases between. The length of the CDR3 is 12 residues.

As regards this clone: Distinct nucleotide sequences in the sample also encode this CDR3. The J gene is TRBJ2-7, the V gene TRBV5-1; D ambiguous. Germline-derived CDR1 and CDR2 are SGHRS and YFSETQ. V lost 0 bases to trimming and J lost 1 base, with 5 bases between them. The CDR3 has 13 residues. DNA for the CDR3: TGCGCCAGCAGCTTGGCAGGTTCCTACGAGCAGTACTTC. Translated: CASSLAGSYEQYF.

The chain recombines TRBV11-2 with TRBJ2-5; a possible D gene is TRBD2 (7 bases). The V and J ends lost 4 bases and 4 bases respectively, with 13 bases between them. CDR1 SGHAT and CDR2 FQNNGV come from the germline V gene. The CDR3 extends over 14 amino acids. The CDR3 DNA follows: TGTGCCAGCAGCTCGCTAGGGGGGGGAGAGACCCAGTACTTC. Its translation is CASSSLGGGETQYF.

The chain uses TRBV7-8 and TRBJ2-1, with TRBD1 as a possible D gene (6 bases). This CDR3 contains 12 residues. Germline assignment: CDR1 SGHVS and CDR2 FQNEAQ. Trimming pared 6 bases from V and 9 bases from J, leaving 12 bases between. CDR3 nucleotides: TGTGCCAGCAGTTCAGGGGCCCCTGAGCAGTTCTTC. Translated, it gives CASSSGAPEQFF. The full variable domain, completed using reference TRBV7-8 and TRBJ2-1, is GAGVSQSPRYKVAKRGQDVALRCDPISGHVSLFWYQQALGQGPEFLTYFQNEAQLDKSGLPSDRFFAERPEGSVSTLKIQRTQQEDSAVYLCASSSGAPEQFFGPGTRLTVL.

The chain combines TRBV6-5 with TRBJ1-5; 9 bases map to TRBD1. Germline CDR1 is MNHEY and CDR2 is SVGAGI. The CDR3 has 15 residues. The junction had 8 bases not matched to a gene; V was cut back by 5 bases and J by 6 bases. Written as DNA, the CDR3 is TGTGCCAGCAGTGCCGGGACAGGGATTTCTCAGCCCCAGCATTTT. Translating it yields CASSAGTGISQPQHF.

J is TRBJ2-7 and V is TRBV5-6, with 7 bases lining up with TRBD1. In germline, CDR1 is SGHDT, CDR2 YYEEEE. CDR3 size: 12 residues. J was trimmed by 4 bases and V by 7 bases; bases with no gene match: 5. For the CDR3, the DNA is TGTGCCAGCGAGGACAGGAATTACGAGCAGTACTTC. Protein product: CASEDRNYEQYF.

DNA of the CDR3: TGTGCCAGCAGCCGTGACAGGCGAACTAACTATGGCTACACCTTC. Translation gives CASSRDRRTNYGYTF. V and J are TRBV2 and TRBJ1-2, with D perhaps matching TRBD1 (6 bases). The CDR3 covers 15 residues. CDR1 and CDR2 from the germline V gene are SNHLY and FYNNEI. V was cut by 6 bases and J by 0 bases, with 14 bases left in between.

CDR3 sequence: CASSSGTGAPIGTDTQYF. CDR3 nucleotide sequence: TGTGCCAGCAGCTCCGGGACAGGGGCCCCGATCGGCACAGATACGCAGTATTTT. The rearrangement links TRBV7-6 to TRBJ2-3, with 10 nucleotides matching TRBD1. The ends lost 4 bases at V and 1 base at J; junction bases unmatched: 11. The CDR3 sequence is 18 residues long. Germline V gene lookup returns CDR1 SGHVS and CDR2 FNYEAQ.

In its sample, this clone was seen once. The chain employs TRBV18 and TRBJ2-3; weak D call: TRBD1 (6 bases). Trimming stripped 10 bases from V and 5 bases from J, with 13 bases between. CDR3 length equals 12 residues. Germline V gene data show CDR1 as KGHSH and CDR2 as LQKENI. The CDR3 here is CATRLGGDTQYF. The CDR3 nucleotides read TGTGCCACCCGTTTAGGGGGAGATACGCAGTATTTT.

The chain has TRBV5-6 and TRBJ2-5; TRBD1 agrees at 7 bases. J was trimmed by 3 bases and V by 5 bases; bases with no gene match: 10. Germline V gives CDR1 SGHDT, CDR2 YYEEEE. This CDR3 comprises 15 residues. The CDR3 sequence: CASSLTPGTEETQYF. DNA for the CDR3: TGTGCCAGCAGTCTCACACCTGGGACAGAAGAGACCCAGTACTTC.

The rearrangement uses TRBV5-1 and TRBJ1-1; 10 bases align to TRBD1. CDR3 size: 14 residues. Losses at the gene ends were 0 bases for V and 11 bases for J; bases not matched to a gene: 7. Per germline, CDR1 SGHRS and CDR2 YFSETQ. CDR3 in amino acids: CASSLDAGTGVAFF. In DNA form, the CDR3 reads TGCGCCAGCAGCTTGGATGCTGGGACAGGGGTGGCTTTCTTT.

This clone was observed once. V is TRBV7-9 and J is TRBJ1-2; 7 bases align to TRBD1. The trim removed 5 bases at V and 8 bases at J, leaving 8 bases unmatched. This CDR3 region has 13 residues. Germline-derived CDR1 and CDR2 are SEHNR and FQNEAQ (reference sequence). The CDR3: CASSADRAIGYTF. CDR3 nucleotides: TGTGCCAGCAGCGCCGACAGGGCGATAGGCTACACCTTC.

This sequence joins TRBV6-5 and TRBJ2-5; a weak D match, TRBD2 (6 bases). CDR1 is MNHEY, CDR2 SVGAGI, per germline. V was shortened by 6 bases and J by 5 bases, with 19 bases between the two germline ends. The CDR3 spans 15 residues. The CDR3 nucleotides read TGTGCCAGCAGACCAACTGGCGGGGTGGGGGAGACCCAGTACTTC. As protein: CASRPTGGVGETQYF.

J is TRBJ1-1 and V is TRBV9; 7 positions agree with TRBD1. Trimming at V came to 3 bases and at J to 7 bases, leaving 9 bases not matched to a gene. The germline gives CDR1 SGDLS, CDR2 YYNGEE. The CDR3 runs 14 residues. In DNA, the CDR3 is TGTGCCAGCAGCGCCCACCAGGGGGGAAATGAAGCTTTCTTT. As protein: CASSAHQGGNEAFF.